These 13 T cell receptor beta chains were sequenced from one sample in a study of T cells expressing NK-cell markers (TCRdb year 2020). The library came from 5' RACE. TCRdb names Illumina HiSeq 2000 as the instrument used. TCRdb reprocessed the reads; each CDR3 protein sequence makes one entry, and DNA is unavailable. This sample's table carries 350,000 to 400,000 distinct CDR3 sequences. The ten largest clones take up around 11% of the sample. The sequenced sample consisted of blood T cells: a sorted CD56 or NKG2C T cell subset, CD4+ or CD8+ T cells, or bulk PBMC T cells (not recorded which). The receptor source for this set is a woman between 45 and 60 years old in good health. Donor details come from another sample of the same person, matched by shared clones.

The V and J genes are TRBV6-5 and TRBJ2-3. The CDR3 has 13 amino acids. Germline V gene data show CDR1 as MNHEY and CDR2 as SVGAGI. This CDR3 reads CASSYSRGNEAYF.

The chain links TRBV5-6 to TRBJ2-2; TCRdb names TRBD1, which stays unverified in the absence of DNA. The germline V gene has CDR1 SGHDT and CDR2 YYEEEE. The CDR3 has 13 amino acids. The CDR3 loop is CASRGRATGELFF. The full variable domain, its missing parts supplied by reference TRBV5-6 and TRBJ2-2, is DAGVTQSPTHLIKTRGQQVTLRCSPKSGHDTVSWYQQALGQGPQFIFQYYEEEERQRGNFPDRFSGHQFPNYSSELNVNALLLGDSALYLCASRGRATGELFFGEGSRLTVL.

V is TRBV7-3 and J is TRBJ2-7; TCRdb picks TRBD2, but there is no DNA to check that call. Germline CDR1 reads SGHTA; CDR2 reads FQGTGA. The CDR3 contains 13 residues. This CDR3 reads CASATSGSGEQYF.

CDR3 in amino acids: CASSEYGGTDTQYF. The chain recombines TRBV12-3 or TRBV12-4 with TRBJ2-3. The CDR3 runs 14 residues.

The CDR3: CSASPVGGARETQYF. The V call is TRBV20-1, the J call TRBJ2-5; as DNA is missing, the TRBD1 call by TCRdb cannot be tested. This CDR3 region has 15 residues. From germline, CDR1 is DFQATT and CDR2 SNEGSKA (reference sequence).

The chain has TRBV6-5 and TRBJ2-7; the D call from TCRdb, TRBD2, cannot be confirmed without DNA. Germline lookup yields CDR1 MNHEY and CDR2 SVGAGI. This CDR3 has 14 residues. This CDR3 is CASRSAGGGYEQYF.

V usage is TRBV7-2 and J usage is TRBJ2-7; lacking DNA, the TRBD1 call made by TCRdb goes unchecked. The length of the CDR3 is 16 residues. CDR1 and CDR2 (germline): SGHTA, FQGNSA. The CDR3 region is CASSSHPGPRAYEQYF.

The gene calls are TRBV9 and TRBJ2-3; TCRdb designates TRBD1, a call that cannot be tested without DNA. The CDR3 is 15 residues long. Germline values: CDR1 SGDLS, CDR2 YYNGEE. The CDR3: CASRGDRPSTDTQYF.

The chain uses TRBV12-3 or TRBV12-4 and TRBJ1-5; the TCRdb D gene call, TRBD1, has no DNA to confirm it. CDR3 length: 14 residues. The CDR3: CASSSGGSNQPQHF.

V is TRBV20-1 and J is TRBJ1-5; TCRdb returns TRBD1, unconfirmable since there is no DNA. Germline CDR1 reads DFQATT; CDR2 reads SNEGSKA (reference sequence). This CDR3 is 14 amino acids long. The CDR3 is CSARGRGTIQPQHF.

This chain uses TRBV27 with TRBJ2-1; TCRdb gives TRBD2 as the D gene, but with no DNA this cannot be confirmed. Germline CDR1 MNHEY, CDR2 SMNVEV (reference sequence). The CDR3 is 15 amino acids. The chain's CDR3 is CASSLSSGLFNEQFF.

The rearrangement links TRBV12-3 or TRBV12-4 to TRBJ1-2. The CDR3 totals 15 residues. CDR3 residues: CASSFGLFYDVGYTF.

The chain is built from TRBV10-3 and TRBJ2-3; TCRdb returns TRBD1, unconfirmable since there is no DNA. Per the germline V gene, CDR1 is ENHRY and CDR2 is SYGVKD. CDR3 length: 16 residues. The CDR3 here is CAISDGGMGVGDTQYF.